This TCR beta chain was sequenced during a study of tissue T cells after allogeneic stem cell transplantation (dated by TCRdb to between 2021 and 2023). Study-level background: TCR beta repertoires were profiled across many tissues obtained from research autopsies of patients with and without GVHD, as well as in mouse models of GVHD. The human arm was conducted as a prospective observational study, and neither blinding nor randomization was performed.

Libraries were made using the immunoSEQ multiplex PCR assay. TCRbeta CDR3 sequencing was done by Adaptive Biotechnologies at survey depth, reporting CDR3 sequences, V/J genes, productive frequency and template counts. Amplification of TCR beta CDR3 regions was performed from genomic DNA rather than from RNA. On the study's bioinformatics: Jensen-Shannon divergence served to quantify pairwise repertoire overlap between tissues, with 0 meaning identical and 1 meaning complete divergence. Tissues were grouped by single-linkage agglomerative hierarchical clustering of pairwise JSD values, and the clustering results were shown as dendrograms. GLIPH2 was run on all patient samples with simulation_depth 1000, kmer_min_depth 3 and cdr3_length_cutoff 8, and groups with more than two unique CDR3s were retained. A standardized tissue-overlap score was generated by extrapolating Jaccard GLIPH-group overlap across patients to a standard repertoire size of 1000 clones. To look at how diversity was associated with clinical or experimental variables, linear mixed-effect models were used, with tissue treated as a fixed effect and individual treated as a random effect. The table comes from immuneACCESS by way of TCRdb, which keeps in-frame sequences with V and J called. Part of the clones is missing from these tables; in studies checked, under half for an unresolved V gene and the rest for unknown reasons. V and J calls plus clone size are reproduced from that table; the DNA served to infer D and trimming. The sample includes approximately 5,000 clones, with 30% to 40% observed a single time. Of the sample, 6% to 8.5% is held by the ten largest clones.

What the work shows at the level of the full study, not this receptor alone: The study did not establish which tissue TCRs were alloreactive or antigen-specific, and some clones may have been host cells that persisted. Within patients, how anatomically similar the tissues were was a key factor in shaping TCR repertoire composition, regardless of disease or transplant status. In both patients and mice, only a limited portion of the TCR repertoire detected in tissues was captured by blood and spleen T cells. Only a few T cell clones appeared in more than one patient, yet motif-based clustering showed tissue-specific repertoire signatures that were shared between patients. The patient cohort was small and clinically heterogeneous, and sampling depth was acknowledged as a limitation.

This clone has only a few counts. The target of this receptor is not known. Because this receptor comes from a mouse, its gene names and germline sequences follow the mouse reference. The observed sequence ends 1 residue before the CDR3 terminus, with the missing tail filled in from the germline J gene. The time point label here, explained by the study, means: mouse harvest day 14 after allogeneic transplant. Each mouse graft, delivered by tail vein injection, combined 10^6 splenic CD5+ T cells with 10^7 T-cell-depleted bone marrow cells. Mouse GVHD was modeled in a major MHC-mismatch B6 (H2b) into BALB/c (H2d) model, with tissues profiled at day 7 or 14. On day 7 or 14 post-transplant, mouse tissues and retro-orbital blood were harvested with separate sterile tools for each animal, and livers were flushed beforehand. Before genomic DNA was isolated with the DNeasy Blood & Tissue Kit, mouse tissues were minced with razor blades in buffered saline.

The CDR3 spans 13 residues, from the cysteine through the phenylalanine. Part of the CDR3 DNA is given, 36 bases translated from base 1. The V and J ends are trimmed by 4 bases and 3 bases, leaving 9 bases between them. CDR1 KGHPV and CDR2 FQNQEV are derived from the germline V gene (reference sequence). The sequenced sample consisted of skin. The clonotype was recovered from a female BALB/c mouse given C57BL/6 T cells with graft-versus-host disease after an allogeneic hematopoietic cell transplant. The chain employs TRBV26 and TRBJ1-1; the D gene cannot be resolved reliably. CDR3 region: CASSPPGYTEVFF. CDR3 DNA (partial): TGTGCCAGCAGTCCTCCGGGGTACACAGAAGTCTTC.